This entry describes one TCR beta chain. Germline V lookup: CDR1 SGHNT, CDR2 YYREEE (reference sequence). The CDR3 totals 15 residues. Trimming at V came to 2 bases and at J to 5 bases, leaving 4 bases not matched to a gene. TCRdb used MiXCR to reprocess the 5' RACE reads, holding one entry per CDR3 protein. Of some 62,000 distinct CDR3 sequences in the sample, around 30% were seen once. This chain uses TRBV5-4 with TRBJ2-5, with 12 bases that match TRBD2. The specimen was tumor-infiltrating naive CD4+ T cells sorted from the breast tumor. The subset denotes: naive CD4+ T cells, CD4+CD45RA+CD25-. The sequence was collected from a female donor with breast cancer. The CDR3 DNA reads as TGTGCCAGCAGCTTACGGACTAGCGGGGCTGAGACCCAGTACTTC. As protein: CASSLRTSGAETQYF.